The rows below give T cell receptor beta chains drawn from one sample of a study of T-cell memory formation after mild COVID-19. TCRdb recomputed calls from the 5' RACE reads with MiXCR, one row per CDR3 protein. Among some 190,000 distinct CDR3 sequences, around 19% were seen once, and the ten largest hold roughly 2.3%. The specimen was PBMCs or a T cell subset sorted from them (not recorded which). These receptors all stem from an adult woman who had mild COVID-19 (a few samples of this study predate the infection). Cell type and time point are not known. Both conserved end residues are trimmed from each CDR3. Size values are once, few and many counts, or a class for expanded clones, and some rows have none.

J gene: TRBJ2-2; V gene: TRBV20-1; clone size: .; CDR3 protein: SATPTWRGGTGELF
J gene: TRBJ1-2; V gene: TRBV5-1; clone size: few; CDR3 protein: ASSGYSNYGYT
J gene: TRBJ2-3; V gene: TRBV20-1; clone size: .; CDR3 protein: SARGREGTSSTDTQY
J gene: TRBJ2-7; V gene: TRBV24-1; clone size: few; CDR3 protein: ATSGWGQGAGYEQY
J gene: TRBJ2-7; V gene: TRBV5-1; clone size: .; CDR3 protein: ASSLKGNGEQY
J gene: TRBJ2-3; V gene: TRBV12-3/TRBV12-4; clone size: few; CDR3 protein: ASRDYSGRASTDTQY
J gene: TRBJ2-3; V gene: TRBV6-5; clone size: .; CDR3 protein: ASSYSWLAVSTDTQY
J gene: TRBJ2-3; V gene: TRBV4-1; clone size: .; CDR3 protein: ASSTPPSWRATTDTQY
J gene: TRBJ1-3; V gene: TRBV7-2; clone size: .; CDR3 protein: ASSSQWARGGNTIY
J gene: TRBJ1-3; V gene: TRBV7-9; clone size: few; CDR3 protein: ASSISSGNTIY
J gene: TRBJ2-3; V gene: TRBV12-3/TRBV12-4; clone size: .; CDR3 protein: ASTYRGGTYTQY
J gene: TRBJ2-1; V gene: TRBV12-3/TRBV12-4; clone size: .; CDR3 protein: ASSFYRDWNEQF
J gene: TRBJ1-3; V gene: TRBV6-6; clone size: few; CDR3 protein: ASSYSKGQGAAGNTIY
J gene: TRBJ1-1; V gene: TRBV7-9; clone size: few; CDR3 protein: ASSLTGDDPEAF
J gene: TRBJ2-3; V gene: TRBV7-2; clone size: .; CDR3 protein: ASSPEVRFTDTQY
J gene: TRBJ1-3; V gene: TRBV7-9; clone size: .; CDR3 protein: ASSLASGNPSGNTIY
J gene: TRBJ2-3; V gene: TRBV5-5; clone size: many; CDR3 protein: ASSRRTGRTDTQY
J gene: TRBJ2-1; V gene: TRBV11-2; clone size: few; CDR3 protein: ASSLSGPSNEQF
J gene: TRBJ1-1; V gene: TRBV5-1; clone size: .; CDR3 protein: ASSLIQGVLAF